This is a list of T cell receptor beta chains from one sample in a study of T cell repertoires in cytomegalovirus infection. No antigen is known for these receptors. TCRdb re-derived calls from the reads in MiXCR, one entry per CDR3 protein. In the table there are 110,000 or so distinct CDR3 sequences, over 30% of which are singletons. Sample: CD8+ T cells from cultured PBMCs, taken from culture after CMV antigen stimulation. The receptors here all came from a human donor in good health (CMV status not recorded). Some clones in this sample may be carry-over from other donors' samples. The CDR3 runs from the conserved cysteine through the conserved F or W. D genes are given only for firm matches. Size is stated for part of the rows, as once, few or many counts, or as a class when the clone is expanded.

clone size	V gene	J gene	D gene	CDR3 DNA	CDR3 protein
NA	TRBV5-6	TRBJ2-7	NA	TGTGCCAGCAGCTTGGCCAACATACAGGGCTTAGCGGACTACGAGCAGTACTTC	CASSLANIQGLADYEQYF
NA	TRBV4-1	TRBJ1-3	NA	TGTGCCAGCAGCCAAACGCCCGGGGACTCTGGAAACACCATATATTTT	CASSQTPGDSGNTIYF
NA	TRBV12-3/TRBV12-4	TRBJ2-5	NA	TGTGCCAGTAGAGGGGTAACGGAGACCCAGTACTTC	CASRGVTETQYF
few	TRBV27	TRBJ2-5	TRBD2	TGTGCCAGCAGTTTGGCTAGCGGGGCTTTCCCCGTGACCCAGTACTTC	CASSLASGAFPVTQYF
NA	TRBV7-6	TRBJ2-5	TRBD2	TGTGCCAGCGGCAGCGGGGCCAAAGAGACCCAGTACTTC	CASGSGAKETQYF
NA	TRBV10-3	TRBJ2-4	NA	TGTGCCATCAGTGAGCCGGACAGAGCCAAAAACATTCAGTACTTC	CAISEPDRAKNIQYF
NA	TRBV7-2	TRBJ2-7	TRBD2	TGTGCCAGCAGCCTAGGACTAGCGGGGGTCGACGAGCAGTACTTC	CASSLGLAGVDEQYF
few	TRBV12-3/TRBV12-4	TRBJ2-2	TRBD1	TGTGCCAGCACCCCTCCCCGGACAGGACAGGGCGGGGAGCTGTTTTTT	CASTPPRTGQGGELFF
NA	TRBV9	TRBJ2-5	NA	TGTGCCAGCAGCGTAGCCGGCGAAGAGACCCAGTACTTC	CASSVAGEETQYF
few	TRBV6-6	TRBJ1-4	TRBD1	TGTGCCAGCAGTTACTCTGACAGGGAACTGTTTTTT	CASSYSDRELFF
few	TRBV6-2/TRBV6-3	TRBJ2-1	TRBD2	TGTGCCAGCAGTTACTCGCTCGATAGCGGGGGGGCCTACAATGAGCAGTTCTTC	CASSYSLDSGGAYNEQFF
many	TRBV28	TRBJ1-1	NA	TGTGCCAGCAGTATTTCTGTGAACACTGAAGCTTTCTTT	CASSISVNTEAFF
few	TRBV4-2	TRBJ1-5	TRBD1	TGTGCCAGTAGCCAAGAGGTCCAGGGGGCTTATCAGCCCCAGCATTTT	CASSQEVQGAYQPQHF
few	TRBV6-2/TRBV6-3	TRBJ2-3	NA	TGTGCCAGCAGTTGGTTCCCAGATACGCAGTATTTT	CASSWFPDTQYF
many	TRBV6-5	TRBJ2-5	NA	TGTGCCAGCACCGCAGGGGCAGGGCCATACCAAGAGACCCAGTACTTC	CASTAGAGPYQETQYF
few	TRBV19	TRBJ1-1	NA	TGTGCCAGTATGCTGAACACCCTGGTGTCCACTGAAGCTTTCTTT	CASMLNTLVSTEAFF
NA	TRBV7-6	TRBJ2-7	NA	TGTGCCAGCTTAAGCGACATGGGGGACGAGCAGTACTTC	CASLSDMGDEQYF
many	TRBV12-3/TRBV12-4	TRBJ1-5	TRBD1	TGTGCCAGCAGTTTCTTCCAGGGGGATCAGCCCCAGCATTTT	CASSFFQGDQPQHF
many	TRBV7-9	TRBJ2-2	NA	TGTGCCAGCACCCCACGGATGAACACCGGGGAGCTGTTTTTT	CASTPRMNTGELFF
NA	TRBV11-1	TRBJ2-7	TRBD2	TGTGCCAGCAGCAACCTAGCGGGGGGGTTCTCCGAGCAGTACTTC	CASSNLAGGFSEQYF
few	TRBV4-1	TRBJ1-2	NA	TGCGCCAGCAGCCAACGGGGGGGATATGGCTACACCTTC	CASSQRGGYGYTF
NA	TRBV6-6	TRBJ2-1	NA	TGTGCCAGCAGCCCAACTGACATTGTGGACAATGAGCAGTTCTTC	CASSPTDIVDNEQFF
few	TRBV6-1	TRBJ2-7	TRBD1	TGTGCCAGCAGTGAATTCTGGGACAGGGCCTACGAGCAGTACTTC	CASSEFWDRAYEQYF
many	TRBV7-9	TRBJ2-2	NA	TGTGCCAGCAGCCGCCCTTCTGGGAACACCGGGGAGCTGTTTTTT	CASSRPSGNTGELFF
NA	TRBV7-2	TRBJ1-6	TRBD1	TGTGCCAGCAGCCTGACAGGGACCAATTCACCCCTCCACTTT	CASSLTGTNSPLHF
NA	TRBV19	TRBJ2-3	NA	TGTGCCAGTAGTATGGACGCCTTTGGGGATACGCAGTATTTT	CASSMDAFGDTQYF
NA	TRBV19	TRBJ2-1	TRBD1	TGTGCCAGTAGCCTGACAGGGGCGGATGAGCAGTTCTTC	CASSLTGADEQFF
NA	TRBV4-3	TRBJ2-7	NA	TGCGCCAGCAGCCAAGATTACACAACATACGAGCAGTACTTC	CASSQDYTTYEQYF
NA	TRBV5-6	TRBJ2-5	TRBD1	TGTGCCAGCAGCTTCCGGGACAGGGGGCTTTTCGGAGAGACCCAGTACTTC	CASSFRDRGLFGETQYF
many	TRBV7-2	TRBJ2-5	TRBD2	TGTGCCAGCAGCTTACCCGCTAGCGGGGGGCCCTACCAAGAGACCCAGTACTTC	CASSLPASGGPYQETQYF
NA	TRBV2	TRBJ2-3	TRBD2	TGTGCCAGCAGTGCTAGCGGGGGCACAGATACGCAGTATTTT	CASSASGGTDTQYF
NA	TRBV4-2	TRBJ1-1	NA	TGTGCCAGCAGCCGCTCGGGTACTCAAACTGAAGCTTTCTTT	CASSRSGTQTEAFF
NA	TRBV27	TRBJ2-6	NA	TGTGCCAGCAGTTTATTGGGAGGGGCCAACGTCCTGACTTTC	CASSLLGGANVLTF
few	TRBV4-1	TRBJ1-1	NA	TGCGCCAGCAGCCAATTCGGGAACACTGAAGCTTTCTTT	CASSQFGNTEAFF
NA	TRBV5-1	TRBJ2-7	NA	TGCGCCAGCAGATCCGGGACACTCGAGCAGTACTTC	CASRSGTLEQYF
NA	TRBV7-9	TRBJ2-3	NA	TGTGCCAGCAGTCCCCCCCCGTCCACAGATACGCAGTATTTT	CASSPPPSTDTQYF
NA	TRBV28	TRBJ2-7	NA	TGTGCCAGCAGTTTGCCACAGGGAACGAGCTCCTACGAGCAGTACTTC	CASSLPQGTSSYEQYF
NA	TRBV5-6	TRBJ1-1	NA	TGTGCCAGCAGCTTAGAGACAGCAAAGAACACTGAAGCTTTCTTT	CASSLETAKNTEAFF
NA	TRBV14	TRBJ2-5	NA	TGTGCCAGCAGCCAAGCACGAGGCGGGGACGGGCGGACCCAGTACTTC	CASSQARGGDGRTQYF